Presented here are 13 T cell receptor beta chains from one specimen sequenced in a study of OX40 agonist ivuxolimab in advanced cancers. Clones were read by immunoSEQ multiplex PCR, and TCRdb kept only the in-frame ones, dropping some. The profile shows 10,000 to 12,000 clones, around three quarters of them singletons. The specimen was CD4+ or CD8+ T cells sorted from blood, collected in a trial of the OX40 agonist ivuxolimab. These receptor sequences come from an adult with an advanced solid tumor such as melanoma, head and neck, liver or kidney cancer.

The CDR3 loop reads CASSWTYEQYF. Written as DNA, the CDR3 is TGTGCCAGCAGCTGGACCTACGAGCAGTACTTC. The gene calls are TRBV5-5 and TRBJ2-7; D unclear. Germline CDR1 and CDR2: SGHKS and YYEKEE (reference sequence). There are 11 residues in the CDR3. V lost 3 bases to trimming and J lost 2 bases, with 3 bases between them.

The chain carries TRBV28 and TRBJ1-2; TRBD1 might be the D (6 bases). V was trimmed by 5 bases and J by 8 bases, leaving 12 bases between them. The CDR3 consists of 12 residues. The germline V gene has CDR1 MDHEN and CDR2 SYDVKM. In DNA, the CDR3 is TGTGCCAGCAGTAATTGGGGGCACGGCTACACCTTC. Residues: CASSNWGHGYTF.

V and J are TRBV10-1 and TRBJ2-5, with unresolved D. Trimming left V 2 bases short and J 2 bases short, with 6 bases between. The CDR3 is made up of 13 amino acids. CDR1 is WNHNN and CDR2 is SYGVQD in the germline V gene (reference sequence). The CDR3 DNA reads TGCGCCAGCAGTGAGGGCAGACAAGAGACCCAGTACTTC. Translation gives CASSEGRQETQYF.

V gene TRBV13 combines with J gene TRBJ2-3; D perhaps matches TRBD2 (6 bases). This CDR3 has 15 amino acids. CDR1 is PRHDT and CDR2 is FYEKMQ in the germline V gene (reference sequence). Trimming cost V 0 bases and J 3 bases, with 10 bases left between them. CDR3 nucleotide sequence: TGTGCCAGCAGCTTAGGGCGGGATGGTACAGATACGCAGTATTTT. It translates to CASSLGRDGTDTQYF.

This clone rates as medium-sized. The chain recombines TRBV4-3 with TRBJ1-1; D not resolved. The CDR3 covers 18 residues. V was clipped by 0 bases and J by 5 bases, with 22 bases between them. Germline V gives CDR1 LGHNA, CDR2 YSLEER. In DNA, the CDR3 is TGCGCCAGCAGCCAAGACCTCTTCCGCGGGCACGGATGGACTGAAGCTTTCTTT. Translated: CASSQDLFRGHGWTEAFF.

The CDR3 nucleotides read TGTGCCAGCAGCTTGGCCCCTAGCGGGGTTAGCACAGATACGCAGTATTTT. Translating gives CASSLAPSGVSTDTQYF. This rearrangement joins TRBV5-6 to TRBJ2-3; TRBD2 matches at 9 bases. CDR3 length: 17 amino acids. The germline V gene has CDR1 SGHDT and CDR2 YYEEEE. Trimming took 0 bases from V and 0 from J; bases not matched to a gene: 5. The full variable domain, rest sourced from reference TRBV5-6 and TRBJ2-3, is DAGVTQSPTHLIKTRGQQVTLRCSPKSGHDTVSWYQQALGQGPQFIFQYYEEEERQRGNFPDRFSGHQFPNYSSELNVNALLLGDSALYLCASSLAPSGVSTDTQYFGPGTRLTVL.

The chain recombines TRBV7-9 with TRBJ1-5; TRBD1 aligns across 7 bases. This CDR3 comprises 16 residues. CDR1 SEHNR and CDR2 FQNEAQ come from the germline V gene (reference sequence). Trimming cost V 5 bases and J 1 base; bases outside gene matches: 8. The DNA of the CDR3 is TGTGCCAGCAGCCCGCGACAGGGAGGGAGCAATCAGCCCCAGCATTTT. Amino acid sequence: CASSPRQGGSNQPQHF.

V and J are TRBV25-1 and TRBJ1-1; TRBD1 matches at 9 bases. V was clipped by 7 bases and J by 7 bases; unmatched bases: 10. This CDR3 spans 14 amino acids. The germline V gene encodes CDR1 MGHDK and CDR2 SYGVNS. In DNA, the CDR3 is TGTGCCAGCACCATGGGACAGGGCAGTAGTGAAGCTTTCTTT. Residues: CASTMGQGSSEAFF.

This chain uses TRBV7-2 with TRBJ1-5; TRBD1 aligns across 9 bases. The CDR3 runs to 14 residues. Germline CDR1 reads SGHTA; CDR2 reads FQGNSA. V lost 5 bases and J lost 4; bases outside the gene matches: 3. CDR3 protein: CASSQGQGNQPQHF. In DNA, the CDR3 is TGTGCCAGCAGCCAGGGACAGGGTAATCAGCCCCAGCATTTT.

The CDR3: CASSLWGGGMDEQFF. CDR3 DNA sequence: TGTGCCAGCAGTTTATGGGGAGGGGGCATGGATGAGCAGTTCTTC. This chain joins TRBV27 and TRBJ2-1; D is perhaps TRBD1 or TRBD2 (7 bases each). The germline CDR1 and CDR2 sequences are MNHEY and SMNVEV (reference sequence). The CDR3 sequence is 15 residues long. Trimming took off 1 base at V and 8 bases at J, with 15 bases between the two ends.

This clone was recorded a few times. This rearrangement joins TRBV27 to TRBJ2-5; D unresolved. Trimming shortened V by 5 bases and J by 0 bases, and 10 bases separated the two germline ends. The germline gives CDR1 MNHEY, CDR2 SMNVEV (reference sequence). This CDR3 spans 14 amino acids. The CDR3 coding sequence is TGTGCCAGCAGTATGATCGACCACCAAGAGACCCAGTACTTC. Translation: CASSMIDHQETQYF.

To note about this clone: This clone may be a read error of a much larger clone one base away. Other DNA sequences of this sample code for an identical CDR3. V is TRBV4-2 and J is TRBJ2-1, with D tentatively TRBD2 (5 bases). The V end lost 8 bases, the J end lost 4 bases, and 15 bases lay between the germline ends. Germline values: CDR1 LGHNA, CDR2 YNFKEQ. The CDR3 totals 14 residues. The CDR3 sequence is CASALEKGYNEQFF. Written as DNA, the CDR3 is TGTGCCAGCGCACTAGAAAAAGGATACAATGAGCAGTTCTTC.

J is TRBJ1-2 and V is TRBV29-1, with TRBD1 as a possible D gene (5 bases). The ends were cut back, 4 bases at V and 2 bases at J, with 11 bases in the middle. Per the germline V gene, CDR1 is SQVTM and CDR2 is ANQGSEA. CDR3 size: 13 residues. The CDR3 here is CSVVFPGNYGYTF. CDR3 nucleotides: TGCAGCGTTGTTTTCCCAGGGAACTATGGCTACACCTTC.